This T cell receptor beta chain comes out of a study of blood T cell repertoires in COVID-19. Study-level information: The origin of the acute and convalescent COVID-19 samples was the United States, Italy and Spain. In each case, the material was cDNA or gDNA derived from T cells, B-cell-depleted T cells, or PBMCs.

In the original analysis: Reference gene primer amplification gave nucleated cell count estimates. Data came from immunoSEQ multiplex PCR; TCRdb stores just in-frame clones and leaves some out. That table is the source of V, J and clone size, and D and trimming were worked out from the DNA. The table shows around 140,000 clones, with 85% occurring only once. Unmatched junction bases numbered 7, after V lost 2 bases and J lost 8 bases. Germline V gene lookup returns CDR1 MDHEN and CDR2 SYDVKM. The CDR3 totals 15 residues. The chain combines TRBV28 with TRBJ1-4, with 8 nucleotides matching TRBD1. The source material was peripheral blood. The receptor was derived from a human donor with acute or convalescent COVID-19. The donor label of this sample is uncertain. CDR3 DNA: TGTGCCAGCAGTTTAACCGGGACAGGAAACGAAAAACTGTTTTTT. Encoded protein: CASSLTGTGNEKLFF.